This T cell receptor (beta chain) is drawn from a study of T cell responses to AZD1222 COVID-19 vaccine. Per germline, CDR1 MDHEN and CDR2 SYDVKM. Between the trimmed V and J ends, which lost 8 bases and 10 bases, there was a span of 11 bases. The CDR3 is 10 amino acids. The data were produced by immunoSEQ multiplex PCR, yet TCRdb's version contains in-frame clones alone and is incomplete. Counted here are approximately 220,000 clones, approximately 94% occurring once; the ten biggest clones make up 1%. The chain uses TRBV28 and TRBJ1-2; no reliable D call. The source is an adult in good health. Sequencing was performed on peripheral blood, taken on day 0 of MenACWY control vaccination. The CDR3 protein is CASGQVDYTF. The CDR3 DNA follows: TGTGCCAGCGGCCAGGTTGACTACACCTTC.